The sample holds one count of the clone carrying this T cell receptor (beta chain). This sample was included in a study of cytomegalovirus exposure and HLA in healthy donors. The PCR made use of 60 Vbeta and 13 Jbeta primers. Here immunoSEQ multiplex PCR was the method, and the copy in TCRdb shows in-frame clones only, minus some. The table has 89,000 or so clones, approximately 85% seen once. The V segment lost 6 bases and the J segment 4 bases; nucleotides outside the gene matches: 6. CDR1 and CDR2 (germline): SQVTM, ANQGSEA. CDR3 size: 13 residues. Sequenced material: PBMCs. The sequence derives from a woman between 18 and 29 years old in good health and CMV-seropositive. The chain is built from TRBV29-1 and TRBJ1-1; 9 bases align to TRBD1. Written as DNA, the CDR3 is TGCAGCGTCAAACCGACAGGGGGCACTGAAGCTTTCTTT. It encodes CSVKPTGGTEAFF.